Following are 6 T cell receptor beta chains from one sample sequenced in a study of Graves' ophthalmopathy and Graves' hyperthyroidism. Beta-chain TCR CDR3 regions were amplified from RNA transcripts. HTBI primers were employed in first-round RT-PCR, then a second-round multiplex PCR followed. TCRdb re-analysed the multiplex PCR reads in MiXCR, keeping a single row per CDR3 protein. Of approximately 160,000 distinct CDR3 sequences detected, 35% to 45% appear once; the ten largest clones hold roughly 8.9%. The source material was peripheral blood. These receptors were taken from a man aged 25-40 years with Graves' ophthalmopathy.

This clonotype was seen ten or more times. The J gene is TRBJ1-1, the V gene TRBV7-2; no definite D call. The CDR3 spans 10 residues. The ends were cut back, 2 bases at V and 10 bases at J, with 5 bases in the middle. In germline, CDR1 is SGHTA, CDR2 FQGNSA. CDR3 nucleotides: TGTGCCAGCAGCTTATCGGGAGCTTTCTTT. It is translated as CASSLSGAFF.

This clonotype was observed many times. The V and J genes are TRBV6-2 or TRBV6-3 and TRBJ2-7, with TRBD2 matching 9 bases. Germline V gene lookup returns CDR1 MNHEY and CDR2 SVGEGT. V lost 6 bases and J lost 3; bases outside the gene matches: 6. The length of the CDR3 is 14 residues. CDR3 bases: TGTGCCAGCAGGGTGACTAGCGGATACTACGAGCAGTACTTC. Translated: CASRVTSGYYEQYF.

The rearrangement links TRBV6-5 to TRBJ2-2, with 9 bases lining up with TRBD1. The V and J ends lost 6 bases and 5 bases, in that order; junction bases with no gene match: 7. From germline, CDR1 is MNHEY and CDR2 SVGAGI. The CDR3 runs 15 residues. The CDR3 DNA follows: TGTGCCAGCAGATTACAGGGGGCTCTGACCGGGGAGCTGTTTTTT. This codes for CASRLQGALTGELFF.

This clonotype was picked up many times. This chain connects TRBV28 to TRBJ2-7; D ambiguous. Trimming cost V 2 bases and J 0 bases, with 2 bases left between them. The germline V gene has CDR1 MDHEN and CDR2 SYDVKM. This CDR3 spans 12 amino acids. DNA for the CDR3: TGTGCCAGCAGTTTAACCTCCTACGAGCAGTACTTC. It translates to CASSLTSYEQYF.

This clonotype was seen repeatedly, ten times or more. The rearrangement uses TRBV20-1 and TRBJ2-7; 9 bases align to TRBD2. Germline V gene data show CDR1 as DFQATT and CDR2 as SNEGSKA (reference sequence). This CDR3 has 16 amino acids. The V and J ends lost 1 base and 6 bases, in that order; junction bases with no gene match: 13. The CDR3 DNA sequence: TGCAGTGCTAGAGGGATTGATAGCGGGAGCCGGCGCGAGCAGTACTTC. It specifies CSARGIDSGSRREQYF.

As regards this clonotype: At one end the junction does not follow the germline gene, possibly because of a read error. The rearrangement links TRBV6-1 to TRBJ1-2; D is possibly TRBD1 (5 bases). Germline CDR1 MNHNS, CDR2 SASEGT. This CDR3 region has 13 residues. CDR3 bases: TGTACCAGCAGTGTTGGGACTTACTATGGCTACACCTTC. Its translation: CTSSVGTYYGYTF.